This T cell receptor beta chain comes out of a study of blood T cell repertoires in COVID-19. Study information: Whether acute or convalescent, the COVID-19 samples came from the United States, Italy and Spain. Nucleic acid was either cDNA or gDNA, and it came from T cells, B-cell-depleted T cells, or PBMCs.

Original methodology: By means of reference gene primer amplification, nucleated cell counts were estimated. The repertoire was sequenced with immunoSEQ multiplex PCR; TCRdb's copy has only in-frame clones and lacks some. D and trimming were read from the DNA, whereas the V and J calls and clone size are those reported in that table. The sample yields 90,000 to 95,000 clones, 85% to 90% seen once. The CDR3 has 17 residues. With V trimmed by 2 bases and J by 0 bases, 7 bases remained unmatched. The V gene's germline CDR1 is MGHRA and CDR2 YSYEKL. The V and J genes are TRBV4-1 and TRBJ1-3; 7 bases map to TRBD1. The specimen was peripheral blood. The origin of this receptor is a woman in her 70s with acute or convalescent COVID-19. The CDR3 region has the DNA TGCGCCAGCAGCCAATCCTATGGGACAGACTCTGGAAACACCATATATTTT. Residues: CASSQSYGTDSGNTIYF.